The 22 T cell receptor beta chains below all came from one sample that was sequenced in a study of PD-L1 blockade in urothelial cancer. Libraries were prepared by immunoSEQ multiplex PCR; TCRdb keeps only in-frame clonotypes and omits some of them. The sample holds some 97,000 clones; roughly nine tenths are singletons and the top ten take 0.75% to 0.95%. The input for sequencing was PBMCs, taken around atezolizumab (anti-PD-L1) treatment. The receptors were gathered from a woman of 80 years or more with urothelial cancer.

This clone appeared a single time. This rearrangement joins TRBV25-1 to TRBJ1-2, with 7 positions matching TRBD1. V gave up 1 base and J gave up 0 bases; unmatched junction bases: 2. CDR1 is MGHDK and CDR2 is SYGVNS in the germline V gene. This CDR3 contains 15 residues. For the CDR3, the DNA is TGTGCCAGCAGTGAATGGACAGGACCTAACTATGGCTACACCTTC. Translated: CASSEWTGPNYGYTF.

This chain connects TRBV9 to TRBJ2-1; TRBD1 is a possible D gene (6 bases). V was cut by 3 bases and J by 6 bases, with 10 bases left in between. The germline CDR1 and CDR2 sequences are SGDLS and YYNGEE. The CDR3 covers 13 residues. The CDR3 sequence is CASSGGGRNEQFF. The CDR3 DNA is TGTGCCAGCAGCGGAGGGGGACGCAATGAGCAGTTCTTC.

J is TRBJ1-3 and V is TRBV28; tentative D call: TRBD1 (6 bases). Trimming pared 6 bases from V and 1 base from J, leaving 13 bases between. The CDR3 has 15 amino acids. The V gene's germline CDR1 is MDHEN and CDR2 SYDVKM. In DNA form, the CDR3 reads TGTGCCAGCAGCCCCGGGACACTTTCTGGAAACACCATATATTTT. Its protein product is CASSPGTLSGNTIYF.

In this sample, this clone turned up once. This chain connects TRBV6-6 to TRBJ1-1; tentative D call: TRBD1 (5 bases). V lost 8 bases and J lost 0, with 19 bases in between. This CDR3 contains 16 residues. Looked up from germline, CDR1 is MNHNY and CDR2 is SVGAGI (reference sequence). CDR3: CASRPTDRLMNTEAFF. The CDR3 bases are TGTGCCAGCCGCCCAACCGACAGACTTATGAACACTGAAGCTTTCTTT.

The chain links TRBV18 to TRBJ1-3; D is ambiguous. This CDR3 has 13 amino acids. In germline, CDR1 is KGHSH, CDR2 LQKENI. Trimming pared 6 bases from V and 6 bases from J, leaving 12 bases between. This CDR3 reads CASSSRNANTIYF. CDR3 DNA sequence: TGTGCCAGCTCGTCGCGGAACGCAAACACCATATATTTT.

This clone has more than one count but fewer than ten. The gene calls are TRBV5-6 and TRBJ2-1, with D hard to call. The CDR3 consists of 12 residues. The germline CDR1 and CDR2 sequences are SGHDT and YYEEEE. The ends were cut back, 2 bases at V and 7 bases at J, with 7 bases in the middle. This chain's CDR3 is CASSFSQNEQFF. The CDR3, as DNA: TGTGCCAGCAGCTTTAGCCAGAATGAGCAGTTCTTC.

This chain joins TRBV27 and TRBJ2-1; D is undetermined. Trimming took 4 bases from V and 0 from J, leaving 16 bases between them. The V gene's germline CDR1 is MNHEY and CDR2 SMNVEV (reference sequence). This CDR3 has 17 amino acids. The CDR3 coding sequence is TGTGCCAGCAGTTCAACCAAGGCGGCGAGCTCCTACAATGAGCAGTTCTTC. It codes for CASSSTKAASSYNEQFF.

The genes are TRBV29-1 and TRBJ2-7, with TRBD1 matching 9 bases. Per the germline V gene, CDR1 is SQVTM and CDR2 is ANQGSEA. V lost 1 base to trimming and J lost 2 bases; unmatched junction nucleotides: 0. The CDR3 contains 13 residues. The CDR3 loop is CSVEGTGAYEQYF. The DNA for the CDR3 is TGCAGCGTTGAAGGGACAGGGGCCTACGAGCAGTACTTC.

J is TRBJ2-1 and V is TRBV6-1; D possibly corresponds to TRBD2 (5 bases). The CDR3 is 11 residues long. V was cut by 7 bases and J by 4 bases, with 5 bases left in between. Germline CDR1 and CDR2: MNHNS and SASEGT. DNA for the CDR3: TGTGCCAGCACGGGATACAATGAGCAGTTCTTC. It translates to CASTGYNEQFF.

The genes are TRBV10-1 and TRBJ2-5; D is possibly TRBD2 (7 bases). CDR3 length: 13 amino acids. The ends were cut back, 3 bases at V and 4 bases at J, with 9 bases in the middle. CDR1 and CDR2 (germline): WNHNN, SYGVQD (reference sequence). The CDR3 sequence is CASSDRGAETQYF. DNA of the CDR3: TGCGCCAGCAGTGATCGGGGGGCAGAGACCCAGTACTTC.

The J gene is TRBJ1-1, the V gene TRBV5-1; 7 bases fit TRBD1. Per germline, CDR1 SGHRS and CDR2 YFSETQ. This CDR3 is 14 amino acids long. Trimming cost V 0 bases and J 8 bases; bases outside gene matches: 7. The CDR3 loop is CASSLVYRGGEAFF. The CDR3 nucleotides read TGCGCCAGCAGCTTGGTGTACAGGGGCGGAGAAGCTTTCTTT.

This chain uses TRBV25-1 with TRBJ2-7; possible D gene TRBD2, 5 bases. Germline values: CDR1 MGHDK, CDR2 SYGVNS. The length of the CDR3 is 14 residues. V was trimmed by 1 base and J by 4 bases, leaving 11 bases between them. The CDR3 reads CASSESGINYEQYF. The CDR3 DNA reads TGTGCCAGCAGTGAATCGGGGATTAATTACGAGCAGTACTTC.

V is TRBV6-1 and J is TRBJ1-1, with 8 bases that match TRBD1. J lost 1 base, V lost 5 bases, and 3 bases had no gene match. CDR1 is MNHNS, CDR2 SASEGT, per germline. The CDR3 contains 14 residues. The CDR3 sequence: CASSPDRENTEAFF. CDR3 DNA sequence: TGTGCCAGCAGTCCGGACAGGGAGAACACTGAAGCTTTCTTT.

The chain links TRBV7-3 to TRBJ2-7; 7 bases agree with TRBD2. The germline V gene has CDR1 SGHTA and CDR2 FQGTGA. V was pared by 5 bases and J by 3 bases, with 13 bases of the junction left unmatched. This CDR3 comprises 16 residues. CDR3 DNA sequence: TGTGCCAGCAGCCCAAGGGGCGGGAGTATGATCTACGAGCAGTACTTC. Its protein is CASSPRGGSMIYEQYF.

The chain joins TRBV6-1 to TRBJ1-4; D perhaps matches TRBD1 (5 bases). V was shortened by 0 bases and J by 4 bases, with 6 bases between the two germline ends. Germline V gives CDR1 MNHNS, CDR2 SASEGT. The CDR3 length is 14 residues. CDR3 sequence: CASSEARGNEKLFF. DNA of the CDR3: TGTGCCAGCAGTGAAGCAAGGGGTAATGAAAAACTGTTTTTT.

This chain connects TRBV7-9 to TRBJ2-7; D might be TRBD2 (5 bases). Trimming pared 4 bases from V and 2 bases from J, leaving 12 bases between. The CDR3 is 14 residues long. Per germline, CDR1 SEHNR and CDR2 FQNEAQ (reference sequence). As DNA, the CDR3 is TGTGCCAGCAGCTCCAACGGAGGCACCTACGAGCAGTACTTC. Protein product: CASSSNGGTYEQYF.

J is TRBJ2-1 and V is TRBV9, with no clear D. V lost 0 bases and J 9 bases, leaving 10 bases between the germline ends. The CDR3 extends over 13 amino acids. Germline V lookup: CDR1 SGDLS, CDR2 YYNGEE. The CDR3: CASSVDVEVEQFF. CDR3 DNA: TGTGCCAGCAGCGTAGATGTAGAGGTTGAGCAGTTCTTC. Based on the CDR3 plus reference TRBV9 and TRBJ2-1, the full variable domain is DSGVTQTPKHLITATGQRVTLRCSPRSGDLSVYWYQQSLDQGLQFLIQYYNGEERAKGNILERFSAQQFPDLHSELNLSSLELGDSALYFCASSVDVEVEQFFGPGTRLTVL.

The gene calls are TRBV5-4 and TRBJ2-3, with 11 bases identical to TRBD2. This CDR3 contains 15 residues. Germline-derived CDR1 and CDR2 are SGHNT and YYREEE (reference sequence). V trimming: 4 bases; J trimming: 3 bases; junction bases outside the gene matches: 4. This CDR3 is CASSVAGGSTDTQYF. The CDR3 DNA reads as TGTGCCAGCAGCGTAGCGGGAGGGAGTACAGATACGCAGTATTTT.

The CDR3 bases are TGTGCCAGCAGCTCAACTAGCGGGAGATACGAGCAGTACTTC. This encodes CASSSTSGRYEQYF. The J gene is TRBJ2-7, the V gene TRBV7-2; 11 bases map to TRBD2. CDR1 is SGHTA and CDR2 is FQGNSA in the germline V gene. CDR3 size: 14 residues. V gave up 4 bases and J gave up 4 bases; unmatched junction bases: 3.

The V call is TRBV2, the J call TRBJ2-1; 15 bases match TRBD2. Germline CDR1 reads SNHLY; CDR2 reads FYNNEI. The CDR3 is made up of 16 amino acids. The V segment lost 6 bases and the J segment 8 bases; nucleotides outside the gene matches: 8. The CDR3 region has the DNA TGTGCCAGCAGACCCGGGACTAGCGGGAGGTATGATGAGCAGTTCTTC. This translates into CASRPGTSGRYDEQFF.

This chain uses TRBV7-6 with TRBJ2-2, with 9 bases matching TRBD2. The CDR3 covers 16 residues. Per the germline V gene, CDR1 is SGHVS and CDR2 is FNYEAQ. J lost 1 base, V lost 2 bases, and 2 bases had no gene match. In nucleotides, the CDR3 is TGTGCCAGCAGCTTATTGACTAGCGGGAACACCGGGGAGCTGTTTTTT. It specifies CASSLLTSGNTGELFF.

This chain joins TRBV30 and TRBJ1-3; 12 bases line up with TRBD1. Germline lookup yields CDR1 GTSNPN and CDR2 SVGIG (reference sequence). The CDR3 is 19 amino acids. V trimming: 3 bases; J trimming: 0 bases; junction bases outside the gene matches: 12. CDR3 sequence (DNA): TGTGCCTGGAGATACCGGGACAGGGGGCGTCAAAGCTCTGGAAACACCATATATTTT. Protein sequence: CAWRYRDRGRQSSGNTIYF.